Below are 16 T cell receptor beta chains sequenced from a single sample in a study of breast tumors, draining lymph nodes, adjacent tissues. TCRdb re-analysed the multiplex PCR reads in MiXCR, keeping a single row per CDR3 protein. The sample includes approximately 210,000 distinct CDR3 sequences, under 40% seen only once; the top ten take over 3.5%. Breast cancer patients provided tissue from their axillary draining lymph nodes. Sequencing was performed on axillary lymph node tissue. Source of these receptors: a female donor with breast cancer. Some clones in this sample may be carry-over from other donors' samples.

This clonotype was seen many times. This may arise from a read error, as a much more abundant clone is one base away. V and J are TRBV6-6 and TRBJ2-5; the D gene is possibly TRBD1 (5 bases). V lost 5 bases to trimming and J lost 5 bases, with 15 bases between them. The germline V gene has CDR1 MNHNY and CDR2 SVGAGI (reference sequence). This CDR3 comprises 14 residues. Written as DNA, the CDR3 is TGTGCCAGCAGTCATAGACAGCTCAGGGAGACCCAGTACTTC. It encodes CASSHRQLRETQYF.

Of note for this clonotype: A clone one base away is much larger, so this may be a read error. The chain employs TRBV9 and TRBJ1-2, with a tentative D call TRBD1 (5 bases). The ends were cut back, 0 bases at V and 13 bases at J, with 22 bases in the middle. CDR1 and CDR2 (germline): SGDLS, YYNGEE. CDR3 length equals 15 residues. The CDR3 region is CASSVVRAGRPVSTF. In DNA, the CDR3 is TGTGCCAGCAGCGTAGTCCGGGCGGGGCGTCCGGTTTCCACCTTC.

This clonotype was counted at least ten times. The chain couples TRBV9 to TRBJ1-5; maybe TRBD1 (5 bases). Per germline, CDR1 SGDLS and CDR2 YYNGEE. Trimming cost V 0 bases and J 10 bases, with 14 bases left between them. The CDR3 consists of 14 residues. CDR3 region: CASSVGSGVGPQHF. The CDR3, as DNA: TGTGCCAGCAGCGTAGGCTCGGGGGTAGGACCCCAGCATTTT.

In this sample, this clonotype turned up many times. The chain uses TRBV3-1 and TRBJ1-3; no firm D call. V was pared by 1 base and J by 1 base, with 2 bases between. The length of the CDR3 is 13 residues. CDR1 and CDR2 (germline): LGHDT, YNNKEL (reference sequence). The CDR3 DNA sequence: TGTGCCAGCAGCCAAGGGTCTGGAAACACCATATATTTT. The encoded protein is CASSQGSGNTIYF.

This clonotype was seen ten or more times. The genes are TRBV7-6 and TRBJ1-4; D is uncertain. There are 15 residues in the CDR3. The germline V gene encodes CDR1 SGHVS and CDR2 FNYEAQ. Trimming left V 5 bases short and J 3 bases short, with 13 bases between. The CDR3 loop is CASSPGRLPNEKLFF. The CDR3 region has the DNA TGTGCCAGCAGCCCCGGACGGCTCCCTAATGAAAAACTGTTTTTT.

This clonotype was detected many times. The rearrangement links TRBV4-1 to TRBJ1-2, with D possibly being TRBD1 (6 bases). The germline V gene encodes CDR1 MGHRA and CDR2 YSYEKL. Trimming took off 1 base at V and 10 bases at J, with 19 bases between the two ends. CDR3 length: 15 residues. CDR3: CASSQVGRGEPVYTF. CDR3 in DNA: TGCGCCAGCAGCCAAGTAGGAAGGGGGGAGCCGGTCTACACCTTC.

The sample holds many counts of this clonotype. This chain uses TRBV4-1 with TRBJ2-7, with D possibly being TRBD2 (6 bases). CDR1 is MGHRA and CDR2 is YSYEKL in the germline V gene. V lost 1 base, J lost 1 base, and 14 bases lay in between. The CDR3 runs to 16 residues. The CDR3 DNA sequence: TGCGCCAGCAGCCAAGTGGGGCGGGGAAATTCCTACGAGCAGTACTTC. Residues: CASSQVGRGNSYEQYF.

The rearrangement uses TRBV5-8 and TRBJ2-3; D possibly corresponds to TRBD2 (5 bases). V was clipped by 0 bases and J by 6 bases, with 20 bases between them. The length of the CDR3 is 17 residues. Germline V CDR1 and CDR2: SGHTS, YDEGEE. CDR3 in DNA: TGTGCCAGCAGCTTGGCCCAGAACACCGGGGAGCTGGATACGCAGTATTTT. It yields the protein CASSLAQNTGELDTQYF.

This clonotype was found a few times. This CDR3 fails to terminate in the conserved phenylalanine or tryptophan, so it likely reflects a read error. The rearrangement joins TRBV19 to TRBJ2-5; 9 bases agree with TRBD2. The CDR3 contains 16 residues. Germline values: CDR1 LNHDA, CDR2 SQIVND (reference sequence). V lost 6 bases and J lost 4; bases outside the gene matches: 12. The CDR3 bases are TGTGCCAGTAGCAATAGCGGGAGTCGAGGGGGAGAGACCCAGTACTCC. This sequence encodes CASSNSGSRGGETQYS.

This sequence joins TRBV7-2 and TRBJ2-7; 14 bases map to TRBD2. The length of the CDR3 is 16 residues. Trimming cost V 5 bases and J 3 bases; bases outside gene matches: 6. Germline CDR1 and CDR2: SGHTA and FQGNSA. CDR3 loop: CASSPTGTSGGYEQYF. CDR3 nucleotides: TGTGCCAGCAGCCCAACCGGGACTAGCGGGGGCTACGAGCAGTACTTC.

This clonotype has ten or more counts. This chain joins TRBV7-9 and TRBJ1-2; 9 nucleotides match TRBD1. With V trimmed by 5 bases and J by 7 bases, 8 bases remained unmatched. CDR3 length equals 14 residues. CDR1 and CDR2 from the germline V gene are SEHNR and FQNEAQ (reference sequence). For the CDR3, the DNA is TGTGCCAGCAGCCCGACAGGGGGGAGAATTGGCTACACCTTC. It encodes CASSPTGGRIGYTF.

The chain carries TRBV28 and TRBJ2-1, with D perhaps matching TRBD2 (6 bases). This CDR3 has 15 amino acids. V was trimmed by 3 bases and J by 9 bases, leaving 18 bases between them. Germline CDR1 reads MDHEN; CDR2 reads SYDVKM. The CDR3 loop is CASSLVAGPRSEQFF. Written as DNA, the CDR3 is TGTGCCAGCAGTTTGGTGGCGGGACCCCGGAGTGAGCAGTTCTTC.

This sequence joins TRBV7-9 and TRBJ2-5; 9 bases line up with TRBD1. CDR3 size: 13 residues. With 4 bases clipped from V and 5 bases from J, the junction kept 2 bases outside the gene matches. Germline V gives CDR1 SEHNR, CDR2 FQNEAQ (reference sequence). CDR3: CASSYGTGETQYF. CDR3 nucleotides: TGTGCCAGCAGCTATGGGACAGGGGAGACCCAGTACTTC.

This clonotype appeared many times. CDR3 sequence: CASSDVVEQFF. The CDR3 region has the DNA TGTGCCAGCAGTGACGTGGTTGAGCAGTTCTTC. This sequence joins TRBV2 and TRBJ2-1; D call uncertain. The CDR3 is made up of 11 amino acids. The V end was cut by 3 bases, the J end by 9 bases, with 6 bases between. The V gene's germline CDR1 is SNHLY and CDR2 FYNNEI.

The rearrangement joins TRBV28 to TRBJ2-5, with a weak D call TRBD2 (5 bases). Deletions cut 5 bases from V and 6 bases from J, with 19 bases between. This CDR3 is 15 amino acids long. The V gene's germline CDR1 is MDHEN and CDR2 SYDVKM. DNA of the CDR3: TGTGCCAGCAGTCCGGACTTCGTCCTAGGAAAGACCCAGTACTTC. Translated, it gives CASSPDFVLGKTQYF.

This clonotype was counted many times. J is TRBJ2-2 and V is TRBV6-5; D uncertain. The CDR3 extends over 12 amino acids. Trimming stripped 2 bases from V and 8 bases from J, with 6 bases between. CDR1 is MNHEY, CDR2 SVGAGI, per germline. This CDR3 is CASSYRSGELFF. The CDR3, as DNA: TGTGCCAGCAGTTACAGATCTGGGGAGCTGTTTTTT.